Sequencing of this TCR beta chain was carried out in a study of cytomegalovirus exposure and HLA in healthy donors. On the study more broadly: Assignment to the Caucasian-associated ancestry cluster applied to around 76% of the approximately 420 genotyped donors.

In regard to this clone: What it binds is not known.

Germline CDR1 MNHNY, CDR2 SVGAGI (reference sequence). The CDR3 has 15 amino acids. The ends were cut back, 4 bases at V and 5 bases at J, with 14 bases in the middle. General study findings and limits: As confirmed in vitro, three CMV-associated chains were specific for CMV antigens. Earlier analysis found most TCR beta V segments productive about 90% or about 30% of the time.

The study ran its PCR with 60 Vbeta and 13 Jbeta primers. How the authors handled the data: Later, 65 million to 90 million unique TCR beta chains were counted in an analysis, and roughly 10 million of them were shared. Assay: immunoSEQ multiplex PCR; the TCRdb copy retains only in-frame clones and omits some. The DNA was the basis for D and trimming; V, J and clone size are from that table. This table has 90,000 to 120,000 clones, 84% appearing once. Specimen: PBMCs. The chain is built from TRBV6-6 and TRBJ2-2; the D gene is possibly TRBD1 (6 bases). The TCR sequence derives from a woman aged 18-29 years in good health and CMV-seronegative. The CDR3 here is CASSLHGTLTGELFF. The CDR3 DNA reads as TGTGCCAGCAGTTTACACGGGACACTAACCGGGGAGCTGTTTTTT.